This entry lists 11 T cell receptor beta chains sequenced from one sample in a study of cytomegalovirus exposure and HLA in healthy donors. The PCR contained 60 Vbeta and 13 Jbeta primers. The method was immunoSEQ multiplex PCR; TCRdb's version includes in-frame clones alone and lacks a portion of them. The sample holds under 150,000 clones; 70% to 80% are singletons and the top ten take less than 2%. The sample taken for sequencing was PBMCs. Source of these receptors: a female donor in good health and CMV-seropositive.

The rearrangement uses TRBV7-8 and TRBJ1-1, with 10 bases that match TRBD1. CDR1 and CDR2 (germline): SGHVS, FQNEAQ. The V and J ends lost 2 bases and 5 bases, in that order; junction bases with no gene match: 2. The CDR3 consists of 14 residues. For the CDR3, the DNA is TGTGCCAGCAGCTTACCGGGACAGGGGACTGAAGCTTTCTTT. Residues: CASSLPGQGTEAFF.

V usage is TRBV27 and J usage is TRBJ1-5; D is undetermined. CDR3 size: 15 residues. Trimming removed 5 bases at V and 6 bases at J, with 17 bases between. Germline assignment: CDR1 MNHEY and CDR2 SMNVEV (reference sequence). CDR3 in amino acids: CASSVQYTGSQPQHF. The CDR3 nucleotides are TGTGCCAGCAGTGTACAGTACACTGGCAGTCAGCCCCAGCATTTT.

The chain couples TRBV5-1 to TRBJ2-1; 11 bases map to TRBD2. V dropped 4 bases and J dropped 6; count of bases not matched to a gene: 3. The CDR3 loop spans 14 amino acids. The germline gives CDR1 SGHRS, CDR2 YFSETQ. CDR3 DNA sequence: TGCGCCAGCAGCGTGGGGACTAGCGGCAATGAGCAGTTCTTC. The encoded protein is CASSVGTSGNEQFF.

This chain connects TRBV27 to TRBJ1-5; 7 nucleotides match TRBD1. The CDR3 runs to 15 residues. V lost 5 bases and J lost 5; bases outside the gene matches: 9. Germline CDR1 reads MNHEY; CDR2 reads SMNVEV (reference sequence). DNA for the CDR3: TGTGCCAGCAGTACCGCAACAGGGGTTTATCAGCCCCAGCATTTT. This encodes CASSTATGVYQPQHF.

The V call is TRBV4-1, the J call TRBJ1-6, with D possibly being TRBD1 (6 bases). This CDR3 has 16 amino acids. CDR1 is MGHRA and CDR2 is YSYEKL in the germline V gene. V lost 1 base to trimming and J lost 13 bases, with 20 bases between them. This CDR3 is CASSQGVLGQGTPLHF. CDR3 DNA: TGCGCCAGCAGCCAAGGGGTCCTGGGGCAGGGGACCCCCCTCCACTTT.

The chain uses TRBV19 and TRBJ2-1; D unresolved. Looked up from germline, CDR1 is LNHDA and CDR2 is SQIVND (reference sequence). With 5 bases removed from V and 2 bases from J, the gap between germline ends came to 16 bases. This CDR3 is built from 16 residues. This CDR3 reads CASSALGFSAYNEQFF. The CDR3 nucleotides read TGTGCCAGTAGTGCCCTAGGTTTCTCCGCCTACAATGAGCAGTTCTTC.

In this sample, this clone turned up many times. This chain connects TRBV13 to TRBJ1-4; D not certain. The CDR3 runs to 16 residues. Germline loops: CDR1 PRHDT, CDR2 FYEKMQ (reference sequence). V was cut by 5 bases and J by 3 bases, with 16 bases left in between. CDR3 in amino acids: CASSVRIGRANEKLFF. The CDR3, as DNA: TGTGCCAGCAGCGTCAGAATAGGGCGGGCTAATGAAAAACTGTTTTTT. The whole variable domain, remainder taken from reference TRBV13 and TRBJ1-4, is AAGVIQSPRHLIKEKRETATLKCYPIPRHDTVYWYQQGPGQDPQFLISFYEKMQSDKGSIPDRFSAQQFSDYHSELNMSSLELGDSALYFCASSVRIGRANEKLFFGSGTQLSVL.

V usage is TRBV2 and J usage is TRBJ1-3; possibly TRBD1 for D (5 bases). Per the germline V gene, CDR1 is SNHLY and CDR2 is FYNNEI. V gave up 3 bases and J gave up 1 base, with 16 bases separating them. The CDR3 runs to 17 residues. CDR3 nucleotides: TGTGCCAGCAGTGAGCGGGGCCGGATGGCTTCTGGAAACACCATATATTTT. It specifies CASSERGRMASGNTIYF.

A few counts support this clone. V usage is TRBV6-1 and J usage is TRBJ1-5; D perhaps matches TRBD1 (6 bases). The CDR3 sequence is 13 residues long. From germline, CDR1 is MNHNS and CDR2 SASEGT. V was trimmed by 8 bases and J by 3 bases, leaving 11 bases between them. CDR3 amino acids: CASHREPNQPQHF. The CDR3 DNA sequence: TGTGCCAGCCACAGGGAACCCAATCAGCCCCAGCATTTT.

The gene calls are TRBV10-2 and TRBJ1-1, with 7 bases that match TRBD1. The length of the CDR3 is 13 residues. The germline V gene has CDR1 WSHSY and CDR2 SAAADI. V dropped 7 bases and J dropped 2; count of bases not matched to a gene: 4. The CDR3 spells CASMGTDNTEAFF. CDR3 bases: TGCGCCAGCATGGGGACAGACAACACTGAAGCTTTCTTT.

The genes are TRBV18 and TRBJ1-5; 8 bases fit TRBD1. The ends lost 5 bases at V and 4 bases at J; junction bases unmatched: 4. The CDR3 loop spans 14 amino acids. Germline CDR1 KGHSH, CDR2 LQKENI. In DNA, the CDR3 is TGTGCCAGCTCATCCGGACAGGGAAATCAGCCCCAGCATTTT. It is translated as CASSSGQGNQPQHF.